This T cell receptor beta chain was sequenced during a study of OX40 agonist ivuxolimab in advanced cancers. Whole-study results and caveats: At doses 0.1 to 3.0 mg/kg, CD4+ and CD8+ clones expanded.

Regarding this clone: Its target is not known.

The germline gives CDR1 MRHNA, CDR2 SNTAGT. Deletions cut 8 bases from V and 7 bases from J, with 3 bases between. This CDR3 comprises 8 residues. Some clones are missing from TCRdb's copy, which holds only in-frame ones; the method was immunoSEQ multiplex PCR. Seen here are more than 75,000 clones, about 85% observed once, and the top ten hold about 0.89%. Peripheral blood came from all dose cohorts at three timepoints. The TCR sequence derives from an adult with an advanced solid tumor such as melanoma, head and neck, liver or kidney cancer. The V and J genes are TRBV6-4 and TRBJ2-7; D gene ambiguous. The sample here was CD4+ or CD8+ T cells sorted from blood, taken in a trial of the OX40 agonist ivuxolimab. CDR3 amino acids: CASGEQYF. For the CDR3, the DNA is TGTGCCAGCGGGGAGCAGTACTTC.